This entry lists 5 T cell receptor beta chains sequenced from one sample in a study of immune heterogeneity within non-small cell lung tumors. Multiplex PCR with 32 V and 13 J primers amplified TCR beta CDR3. TCRdb re-analysed the multiplex PCR reads in MiXCR, keeping a single row per CDR3 protein. The data hold 13,000 or so distinct CDR3 sequences, with approximately 22% observed a single time. Template material for each sample was around 560 ng of bulk tumor genomic DNA. Several spatially distant biopsies were obtained per primary tumor intraoperatively. Before undergoing curative surgery, patients had newly diagnosed non-small cell lung cancer that was untreated. Source material: lung tumor tissue. The receptor set was obtained from a man over 45 with non-small cell lung cancer.

Regarding this clonotype: A read error may be the cause here, since a much bigger clone is one base away. The chain couples TRBV10-3 to TRBJ1-3; D unclear. Germline CDR1 and CDR2: ENHRY and SYGVKD. The V gene lost 2 bases and the J gene lost 4 bases, with 15 bases spanning the gap. The length of the CDR3 is 16 residues. This chain's CDR3 is CAISEITAPSGNTIYF. As DNA, the CDR3 is TGTGCCATCAGTGAGATAACAGCTCCCTCGGGAAACACCATATATTTT.

This clonotype was seen repeatedly, ten times or more. The chain links TRBV7-2 to TRBJ2-3; no clear D gene. Trimming stripped 1 base from V and 1 base from J, with 3 bases between. The germline gives CDR1 SGHTA, CDR2 FQGNSA. The CDR3 has 13 residues. The CDR3 sequence is CASSLDGTDTQYF. The DNA for the CDR3 is TGTGCCAGCAGCTTAGATGGCACAGATACGCAGTATTTT. Together with reference TRBV7-2 and TRBJ2-3, the CDR3 gives the full variable domain: GAGVSQSPSNKVTEKGKDVELRCDPISGHTALYWYRQSLGQGLEFLIYFQGNSAPDKSGLPSDRFSAERTGGSVSTLTIQRTQQEDSAVYLCASSLDGTDTQYFGPGTRLTVL.

With respect to this clonotype: This may be a read error: a much more frequent sequence differs by one nucleotide. The chain has TRBV14 and TRBJ2-7; tentatively, D is TRBD2 (6 bases). Germline-derived CDR1 and CDR2 are SGHDN and FVKESK. V was clipped by 1 base and J by 6 bases, with 7 bases between them. The CDR3 runs to 12 residues. CDR3 nucleotide sequence: TGTGCCAGCAGCCAAGCGGGGGTCGAGCAGTACTTC. Protein: CASSQAGVEQYF.

This clonotype was seen ten or more times. The chain recombines TRBV24-1 with TRBJ2-1; D assignment may be TRBD1 or TRBD2 (5 bases each). Germline V gene lookup returns CDR1 KGHDR and CDR2 SFDVKD. The ends were cut back, 10 bases at V and 6 bases at J, with 12 bases in the middle. This CDR3 comprises 12 residues. In DNA, the CDR3 is TGTGCCACGGGGGAGCTAGGCAATGAGCAGTTCTTC. Its translation: CATGELGNEQFF.

By its share, this clonotype is medium-sized (0.01 to 0.1%). The chain is built from TRBV28 and TRBJ2-1; 8 bases match TRBD1. J gave up 7 bases and V 6 bases, and 8 bases lay outside the gene matches. CDR3 size: 14 residues. CDR1 is MDHEN, CDR2 SYDVKM, per germline. CDR3 in amino acids: CASRPGQASNEQFF. Written as DNA, the CDR3 is TGTGCCAGCAGGCCGGGACAGGCATCTAATGAGCAGTTCTTC.